The clone carrying this TCR beta chain was found many times. TCR amplification involved 20 PCR cycles with a constant-region primer and V-primer adapter. TCRdb used MiXCR to reprocess the reads, holding one entry per CDR3 protein. The data contain roughly 48,000 distinct CDR3 sequences, around a third of them seen just once; the ten biggest clones take up approximately 8%. The sample comes from a study of low-dose radiotherapy and immunotherapy resistance in tumors. Overall study context: Doses of 0.5 Gy per fraction every 2 weeks, totaling 6.5 Gy, went to Cohort 1. Cohort 2 was treated with 1 Gy per fraction every two weeks, amounting to 13 Gy across 26 weeks. Aspirin was administered orally at 300 mg daily for four cycles, commencing on cycle 1 day 1.

This CDR3 contains 13 residues. Germline V gives CDR1 DFQATT, CDR2 SNEGSKA (reference sequence). Trimming pared 2 bases from V and 2 bases from J, leaving 8 bases between. Documented time point: after trial treatment. As to treatment: LDRT plus nivolumab, ipilimumab, low-dose cyclophosphamide and aspirin (RACIN trial). As a condition of eligibility, patients had advanced solid tumors lacking tumor-infiltrating lymphocytes. The clonotype originates from a male donor with rectosigmoid adenocarcinoma. Sequenced material: PBMCs, taken after low-dose radiotherapy plus immunotherapy. The rearrangement links TRBV20-1 to TRBJ2-3; D ambiguous. CDR3 nucleotides: TGCAGTGCTAGACTTGAGTTCACAGATACGCAGTATTTT. Protein product: CSARLEFTDTQYF.